These 6 T cell receptor beta chains originate from one sample sequenced in a study of blood T cell repertoires in COVID-19. Sequenced by immunoSEQ multiplex PCR; TCRdb stores in-frame clones only, minus some. The data show 95,000 to 150,000 clones, 71% seen once. The sequencing sample was made of peripheral blood. The receptors here all came from a human donor with acute or convalescent COVID-19. The donor label of this sample is uncertain.

The chain is built from TRBV24-1 and TRBJ1-5, with TRBD1 matching over 8 bases. V lost 2 bases and J lost 0; bases outside the gene matches: 8. Per germline, CDR1 KGHDR and CDR2 SFDVKD. This CDR3 is built from 18 residues. CDR3 nucleotides: TGTGCCACCAGTGATTCCCTCGACAGGGGCAATAGCAATCAGCCCCAGCATTTT. Its protein product is CATSDSLDRGNSNQPQHF.

The chain links TRBV6-5 to TRBJ2-7, with TRBD2 as a possible D gene (5 bases). This CDR3 spans 13 amino acids. CDR1 MNHEY and CDR2 SVGAGI come from the germline V gene. V lost 10 bases, J lost 3 bases, and 16 bases lay in between. The CDR3 here is CATGHAGGYEQYV. The CDR3 nucleotides are TGTGCCACAGGTCATGCGGGCGGCTACGAGCAGTACGTC.

This chain uses TRBV12-5 with TRBJ1-5; TRBD1 agrees at 8 bases. From germline, CDR1 is LGHNT and CDR2 FRNRAP. This CDR3 is 17 amino acids long. V dropped 1 base and J dropped 2; count of bases not matched to a gene: 7. As DNA, the CDR3 is TGTGCTAGTGGTTTGGGTCACCGGACAGGGCGCAATCAGCCCCAGCATTTT. Translation gives CASGLGHRTGRNQPQHF.

The chain combines TRBV24-1 with TRBJ1-2; D perhaps matches TRBD1 (6 bases). The length of the CDR3 is 15 residues. Trimming removed 3 bases at V and 4 bases at J, with 14 bases between. Per germline, CDR1 KGHDR and CDR2 SFDVKD. The CDR3: CATSDTDSGFYGYTF. CDR3 sequence (DNA): TGTGCCACCAGTGATACGGACAGCGGTTTCTATGGCTACACCTTC.

This chain uses TRBV5-8 with TRBJ1-5; 9 bases line up with TRBD1. The CDR3 runs 16 residues. Trimming at V came to 6 bases and at J to 5 bases, leaving 12 bases not matched to a gene. Germline V gene data show CDR1 as SGHTS and CDR2 as YDEGEE. The CDR3 bases are TGTGCCAGCACCCCGAAGGACAGGGGAAAGTATCAGCCCCAGCATTTT. It specifies CASTPKDRGKYQPQHF.

The chain recombines TRBV4-2 with TRBJ2-1, with TRBD2 matching over 12 bases. CDR1 and CDR2 (germline): LGHNA, YNFKEQ. V lost 1 base, J lost 4 bases, and 2 bases stayed unmatched. The CDR3 consists of 16 residues. CDR3 nucleotide sequence: TGTGCCAGCAGCCAAGCAGGACTAGCGGGATACAATGAGCAGTTCTTC. It codes for CASSQAGLAGYNEQFF.